This TCR beta chain came from a study of shared clonotypes between healthy human individuals. With 7 bases removed from V and 8 bases from J, the gap between germline ends came to 0 bases. The germline V gene encodes CDR1 MNHNS and CDR2 SASEGT. The CDR3 sequence is 8 residues long. Regarding this clone: Its antigen is unknown.

Here immunoSEQ multiplex PCR was the method, and the copy in TCRdb shows in-frame clones only, minus some. The sample lists about 380,000 clones, roughly 96% occurring once. Study-level results: What naive subsets generally showed was a larger estimated richness than memory subsets showed.

The sequencing sample was made of memory CD8+ T cells sorted from blood. Subset: CD45RO+ cells pooled with CCR7-negative TemRA cells. This chain links TRBV6-1 with TRBJ2-1; D gene ambiguous. The sequence derives from a man aged 25-45 years in good health. The CDR3 sequence: CASNEQFF. CDR3 nucleotides: TGTGCCAGCAATGAGCAGTTCTTC.